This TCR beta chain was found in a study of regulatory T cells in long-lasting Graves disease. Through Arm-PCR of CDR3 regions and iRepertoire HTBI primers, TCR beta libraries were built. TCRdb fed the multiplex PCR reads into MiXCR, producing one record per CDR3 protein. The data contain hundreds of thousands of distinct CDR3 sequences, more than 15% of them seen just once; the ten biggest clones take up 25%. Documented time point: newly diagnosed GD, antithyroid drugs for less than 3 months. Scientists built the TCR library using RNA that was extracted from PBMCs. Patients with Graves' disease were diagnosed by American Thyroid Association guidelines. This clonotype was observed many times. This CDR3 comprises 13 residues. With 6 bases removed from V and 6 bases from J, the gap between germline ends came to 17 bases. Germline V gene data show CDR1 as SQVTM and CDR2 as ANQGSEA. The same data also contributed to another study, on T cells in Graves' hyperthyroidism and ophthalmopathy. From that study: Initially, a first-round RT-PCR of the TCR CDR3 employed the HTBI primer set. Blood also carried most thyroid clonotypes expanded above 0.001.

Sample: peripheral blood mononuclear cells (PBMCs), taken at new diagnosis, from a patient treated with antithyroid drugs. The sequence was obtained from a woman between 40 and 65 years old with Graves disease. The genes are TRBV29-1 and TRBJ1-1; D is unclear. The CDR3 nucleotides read TGCAGCGTCGAATCTGTAACGGTCGCTGAAGCTTTCTTT. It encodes CSVESVTVAEAFF.